This TCR beta chain was sequenced during a study of shared T cell receptors in the human thymus. This CDR3 has 13 residues. Germline CDR1 and CDR2: MNHEY and SMNVEV (reference sequence). V dropped 1 base and J dropped 4 bases, with 8 bases sitting between them. This clone has only one observation. Clones were sequenced by immunoSEQ multiplex PCR, and TCRdb holds only the in-frame ones, with some missing. The sample records hundreds of thousands of clones, 87% being singletons. This same sample was also part of a study on human thymus T cells. Turning to that study: Thymic repertoires of unrelated individuals were reported in related research to overlap highly.

The sequenced material came from thymocytes. This TCR derives from a boy under two years old with a congenital heart defect. The chain recombines TRBV27 with TRBJ2-7; D is unclear. The CDR3: CASSLYQKYEQYF. In nucleotides, the CDR3 is TGTGCCAGCAGTTTATATCAGAAATACGAGCAGTACTTC.